The present TCR beta chain was sequenced within a study of T cell repertoires in ileal Crohn's disease. Study-wide findings and caveats: Compared with CD4 T cells, sorted CD8 cells carried more expanded clones.

Here immunoSEQ multiplex PCR was the method, and the copy in TCRdb shows in-frame clones only, minus some. This sample has roughly 15,000 clones, with 60% to 85% found just once. As concerns this clone: Its target is unknown.

This CDR3 comprises 14 residues. Per germline, CDR1 SGHRS and CDR2 YFSETQ. Trimming pared 5 bases from V and 1 base from J, leaving 12 bases between. The time point here: inflamed ileum from the surgical specimen. The V and J genes are TRBV5-1 and TRBJ1-1; D is uncertain. Sequencing was done on a sample of ileal tissue. The sequence was collected from an adult with Crohn's disease. The CDR3 is CASRPPDRNTEAFF. The CDR3 nucleotides read TGCGCCAGCAGACCGCCCGACCGGAACACTGAAGCTTTCTTT.